These 9 T cell receptor beta chains share one sample of origin, sequenced in a study of Ad26.COV2.S vaccination and SARS-CoV-2 variants. Specified treatment: roughly 18 received Ad26.COV2.S at low or high dose, single or two shots; 5 received placebo; per-sample allocation not given. On day 63 after the first injection, vaccine and placebo recipients gave samples. The method was immunoSEQ multiplex PCR; TCRdb's version includes in-frame clones alone and lacks a portion of them. The profile shows roughly 460,000 clones, roughly nine tenths of them singletons. The specimen comprised peripheral blood, sampled in a trial of Ad26.COV2.S vaccine versus placebo. These receptors were obtained from a person aged 18-65 years who received the Ad26.COV2.S COVID-19 vaccine or a placebo.

This clone was detected once. This chain uses TRBV28 with TRBJ1-5; tentatively, D is TRBD1 (5 bases). The V end lost 8 bases, the J end lost 2 bases, and 16 bases lay between the germline ends. The germline CDR1 and CDR2 sequences are MDHEN and SYDVKM. The CDR3 has 15 residues. The CDR3 bases are TGTGCCAGCGAGGTAGTTGGCAGGGGCAATCAGCCCCAGCATTTT. Amino acid sequence: CASEVVGRGNQPQHF.

This chain links TRBV5-8 with TRBJ1-2, with D maybe TRBD1 (5 bases). Trimming stripped 4 bases from V and 0 bases from J, with 19 bases between. CDR1 SGHTS and CDR2 YDEGEE come from the germline V gene. The CDR3 has 17 residues. CDR3 nucleotides: TGTGCCAGCAGCGGGGGACGTTTGAGCCTATCTAACTATGGCTACACCTTC. This encodes CASSGGRLSLSNYGYTF.

This clone appeared once. The V and J genes are TRBV11-3 and TRBJ2-3, with D tentatively TRBD2 (6 bases). V was clipped by 4 bases and J by 2 bases, with 19 bases between them. This CDR3 spans 17 amino acids. Germline V lookup: CDR1 SGHNT, CDR2 YENEEA. DNA for the CDR3: TGTGCCAGCAGCTCAGGGCCGGCGGGGAGGCCCACAGATACGCAGTATTTT. Its protein is CASSSGPAGRPTDTQYF.

The V call is TRBV14, the J call TRBJ2-7, with D uncertain. Trimming removed 4 bases at V and 7 bases at J, with 14 bases between. Germline V gene sequence: CDR1 SGHDN, CDR2 FVKESK. The CDR3 is made up of 13 amino acids. DNA of the CDR3: TGTGCCAGCAGCCCCCACGGTCCGAGTGAGCAGTACTTC. Amino acid sequence: CASSPHGPSEQYF.

The V and J genes are TRBV9 and TRBJ1-3, with D possibly TRBD1 on 6 matching bases. Trimming pared 3 bases from V and 0 bases from J, leaving 16 bases between. CDR1 and CDR2 from the germline V gene are SGDLS and YYNGEE. CDR3 size: 17 residues. This CDR3 reads CASSASTQGSSGNTIYF. DNA of the CDR3: TGTGCCAGCAGCGCGTCGACACAGGGTAGCTCTGGAAACACCATATATTTT. Full variable domain (rest looked up from reference TRBV9 and TRBJ1-3): DSGVTQTPKHLITATGQRVTLRCSPRSGDLSVYWYQQSLDQGLQFLIQYYNGEERAKGNILERFSAQQFPDLHSELNLSSLELGDSALYFCASSASTQGSSGNTIYFGEGSWLTVV.

Regarding this clone: The identical CDR3 is also encoded by other nucleotide sequences in the sample. The chain links TRBV4-2 to TRBJ1-5; no clear D. V was clipped by 1 base and J by 5 bases, with 3 bases between them. CDR3 length: 12 amino acids. The V gene's germline CDR1 is LGHNA and CDR2 YNFKEQ. The CDR3 nucleotides are TGTGCCAGCAGCCAAGGTGATCAGCCCCAGCATTTT. Its protein product is CASSQGDQPQHF.

The rearrangement joins TRBV9 to TRBJ2-5, with TRBD2 matching over 9 bases. J lost 4 bases, V lost 0 bases, and 4 bases had no gene match. Looked up from germline, CDR1 is SGDLS and CDR2 is YYNGEE. This CDR3 has 15 amino acids. The CDR3 loop reads CASSVGRGGLETQYF. The CDR3 coding sequence is TGTGCCAGCAGCGTAGGGCGGGGGGGCCTAGAGACCCAGTACTTC.

The chain joins TRBV6-5 to TRBJ2-7; D ambiguous. Trimming removed 7 bases at V and 0 bases at J, with 10 bases between. This CDR3 region has 13 residues. In germline, CDR1 is MNHEY, CDR2 SVGAGI. As DNA, the CDR3 is TGTGCCAGCACGGCGGAGAGCTCCTACGAGCAGTACTTC. As protein: CASTAESSYEQYF.

This chain links TRBV7-9 with TRBJ2-7; 8 bases align to TRBD1. This CDR3 region has 15 residues. CDR1 is SEHNR, CDR2 FQNEAQ, per germline (reference sequence). The J segment lost 4 bases and the V segment lost 2 bases, leaving 7 bases of the junction unmatched. CDR3 nucleotide sequence: TGTGCCAGCAGCTTAACCGACAGGGGCGGATACGAGCAGTACTTC. It translates to CASSLTDRGGYEQYF.